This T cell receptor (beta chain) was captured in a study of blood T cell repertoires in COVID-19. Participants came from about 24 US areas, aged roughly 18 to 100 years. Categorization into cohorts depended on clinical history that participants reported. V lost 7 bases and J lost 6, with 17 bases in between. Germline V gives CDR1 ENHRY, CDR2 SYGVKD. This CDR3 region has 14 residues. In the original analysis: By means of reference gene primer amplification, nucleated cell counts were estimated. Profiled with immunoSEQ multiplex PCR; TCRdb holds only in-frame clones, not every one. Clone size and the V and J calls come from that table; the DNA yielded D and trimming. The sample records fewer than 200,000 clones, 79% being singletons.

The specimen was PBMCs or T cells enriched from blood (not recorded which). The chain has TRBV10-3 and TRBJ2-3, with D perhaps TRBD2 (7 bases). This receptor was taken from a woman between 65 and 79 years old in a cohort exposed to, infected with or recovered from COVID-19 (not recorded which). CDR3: CAIICAGRGDTQYF. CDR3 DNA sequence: TGTGCCATCATCTGTGCGGGGAGGGGGGATACGCAGTATTTT.